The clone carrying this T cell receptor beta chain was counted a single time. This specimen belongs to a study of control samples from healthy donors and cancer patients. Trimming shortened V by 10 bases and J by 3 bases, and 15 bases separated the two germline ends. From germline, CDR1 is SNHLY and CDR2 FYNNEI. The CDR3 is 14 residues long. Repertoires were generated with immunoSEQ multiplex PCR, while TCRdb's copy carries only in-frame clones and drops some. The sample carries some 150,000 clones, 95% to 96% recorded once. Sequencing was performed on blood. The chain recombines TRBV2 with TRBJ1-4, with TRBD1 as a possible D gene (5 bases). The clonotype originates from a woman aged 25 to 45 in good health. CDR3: CATLAGTSNEKLFF. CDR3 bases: TGTGCCACCTTAGCCGGGACCTCTAATGAAAAACTGTTTTTT. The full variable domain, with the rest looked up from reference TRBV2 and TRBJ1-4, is EPEVTQTPSHQVTQMGQEVILRCVPISNHLYFYWYRQILGQKVEFLVSFYNNEISEKSEIFDDQFSVERPDGSNFTLKIRSTKLEDSAMYFCATLAGTSNEKLFFGSGTQLSVL.